The T cell receptor (beta chain) under discussion was sequenced for a study of blood T cells in healthy people across ages. The CDR3 runs 15 residues. Germline V gene sequence: CDR1 MNHEY, CDR2 SVGAGI. The V segment lost 5 bases and the J segment 6 bases; nucleotides outside the gene matches: 10. Together with a sample-barcoded 5' primer, a J-beta primer mix was included in a second PCR lasting roughly 6 to 12 cycles. TCRdb analysed the 5' RACE reads with MiXCR anew, one entry per CDR3 protein. The data hold about 730,000 distinct CDR3 sequences, with roughly 45% observed a single time. This clonotype was sampled from a woman aged 55-69 years in good health. The sample was blood. The chain uses TRBV6-5 and TRBJ2-1; TRBD2 agrees at 7 bases. The CDR3 sequence is CASSPTPGGGNEQFF. Written as DNA, the CDR3 is TGTGCCAGCAGTCCTACCCCGGGAGGCGGCAATGAGCAGTTCTTC.